These 6 T cell receptor beta chains originate from one sample sequenced in a study of shared clonotypes between healthy human individuals. The protocol was immunoSEQ multiplex PCR, while the TCRdb copy is restricted to in-frame clones and leaves out a portion. The table includes some 1,600,000 clones, roughly 98% detected once. The sample comprised naive CD4+ T cells sorted from blood. Subset defined: CD45RA+ positively selected. These receptors all stem from a man aged 30 to 45 in good health.

The J gene is TRBJ2-2, the V gene TRBV12-5; D gene uncertain. The V end lost 2 bases, the J end lost 9 bases, and 13 bases lay between the germline ends. The CDR3 has 14 residues. Germline V lookup: CDR1 LGHNT, CDR2 FRNRAP. The CDR3 protein is CASGLSLHARELFF. The CDR3 region has the DNA TGTGCTAGTGGTTTGTCATTGCACGCCCGGGAGCTGTTTTTT.

The V and J genes are TRBV4-3 and TRBJ1-5, with D unclear. This CDR3 is built from 15 residues. Trimming stripped 1 base from V and 4 bases from J, with 11 bases between. Per the germline V gene, CDR1 is LGHNA and CDR2 is YSLEER. CDR3 residues: CASSQGYARNQPQHF. The CDR3 DNA is TGCGCCAGCAGCCAAGGGTATGCTAGAAATCAGCCCCAGCATTTT.

This clone is a singleton in its sample. The V call is TRBV6-6, the J call TRBJ2-7, with unresolved D. Germline V gives CDR1 MNHNY, CDR2 SVGAGI (reference sequence). CDR3 size: 14 residues. The V gene lost 2 bases and the J gene lost 2 bases, with 10 bases spanning the gap. This CDR3 reads CASSYGLGTYEQYF. The CDR3 DNA sequence: TGTGCCAGCAGTTACGGCCTGGGAACCTACGAGCAGTACTTC.

V and J are TRBV5-5 and TRBJ2-5, with a tentative D call TRBD1 (5 bases). This CDR3 is 14 amino acids long. Germline assignment: CDR1 SGHKS and CDR2 YYEKEE (reference sequence). With 5 bases removed from V and 5 bases from J, the gap between germline ends came to 16 bases. CDR3 residues: CASRPGHDRETQYF. The CDR3 nucleotides read TGTGCCAGCAGGCCCGGACACGACCGGGAGACCCAGTACTTC.

The chain employs TRBV2 and TRBJ2-5, with a possible D match to TRBD1 (5 bases). Trimming removed 8 bases from V and 4 bases from J, with 11 bases in between. Germline-derived CDR1 and CDR2 are SNHLY and FYNNEI. There are 12 residues in the CDR3. The DNA for the CDR3 is TGTGCCAGCCAAAGCGACAGAGAGACCCAGTACTTC. The encoded protein is CASQSDRETQYF.

The DNA for the CDR3 is TGTGCCAGCAGTTTAAGGGGGGCTTTCGGGAGTTTTTCCTACGAGCAGTACTTC. Translated: CASSLRGAFGSFSYEQYF. The genes are TRBV27 and TRBJ2-7; D is perhaps TRBD1 or TRBD2 (6 bases each). CDR1 is MNHEY and CDR2 is SMNVEV in the germline V gene (reference sequence). V lost 2 bases to trimming and J lost 1 base, with 21 bases between them. The CDR3 length is 18 residues.